The clone carrying this T cell receptor beta chain has just a few counts. Its antigen remains unidentified. Specified time point: pre-sensitization, week 0. Noted treatment: therapeutic diphenylcyclopropenone sensitization with weekly scalp DPC. This record belongs to a study of human T cells and chemical hapten exposure. General study findings and limits: Against controls, expanded TCRs gave rise to significantly more large CDR3 similarity clusters.

TCRdb passed the RACE reads through MiXCR, listing each CDR3 protein once. The repertoire holds 35,000 to 45,000 distinct CDR3 sequences, with around an eighth as singletons. V was trimmed by 7 bases and J by 2 bases, leaving 10 bases between them. Germline assignment: CDR1 SQVTM and CDR2 ANQGSEA. CDR3 length equals 12 residues. The clonotype comes from a woman younger than 45 with alopecia areata. Some clones in this sample may be carry-over from other donors' samples. The rearrangement links TRBV29-1 to TRBJ2-3, with D possibly TRBD1 on 6 matching bases. The sequenced sample was whole blood, obtained in connection with sensitization to the hapten diphenylcyclopropenone (DPC). The CDR3 sequence is CSGQDYTDTQYF. The CDR3 bases are TGCAGCGGACAGGATTACACAGATACGCAGTATTTT.